Each of the 8 T cell receptor beta chains below was sequenced from the same sample in a study of cytomegalovirus exposure and HLA in healthy donors. Primers: 60 Vbeta forward and 13 Jbeta reverse. Data came from immunoSEQ multiplex PCR; TCRdb stores just in-frame clones and leaves some out. The repertoire holds fewer than 200,000 clones, about 77% seen once, with 1.3% in the top ten. The sequencing sample was made of PBMCs. The receptors stem from a woman aged 50 to 65 in good health and CMV-seronegative.

The table lists this clone with a count of one. This chain joins TRBV11-2 and TRBJ2-7; 10 nucleotides align to TRBD1. The CDR3 loop spans 14 amino acids. Trimming cost V 6 bases and J 6 bases; bases outside gene matches: 8. Per germline, CDR1 SGHAT and CDR2 FQNNGV. The CDR3 DNA reads TGTGCCAGCAGTAGCTCTAGGACAGGGGGCGAGCAGTACTTC. Residues: CASSSSRTGGEQYF.

The CDR3 coding sequence is TGTGCCTGGAGTGTATCGAGCACGAACACTGAAGCTTTCTTT. Amino acid sequence: CAWSVSSTNTEAFF. The V and J genes are TRBV30 and TRBJ1-1; D not resolved. Per germline, CDR1 GTSNPN and CDR2 SVGIG (reference sequence). V was trimmed by 0 bases and J by 1 base, leaving 9 bases between them. The CDR3 runs to 14 residues.

This rearrangement joins TRBV7-9 to TRBJ1-3; D remains unclear. The V end lost 3 bases, the J end lost 0 bases, and 9 bases lay between the germline ends. Germline CDR1 and CDR2: SEHNR and FQNEAQ (reference sequence). The CDR3 is 15 residues long. The DNA for the CDR3 is TGTGCCAGCAGCTTTGTATATTCCTCTGGAAACACCATATATTTT. The encoded protein is CASSFVYSSGNTIYF. The variable domain in full, with the rest retrieved from reference TRBV7-9 and TRBJ1-3, is DTGVSQNPRHKITKRGQNVTFRCDPISEHNRLYWYRQTLGQGPEFLTYFQNEAQLEKSRLLSDRFSAERPKGSFSTLEIQRTEQGDSAMYLCASSFVYSSGNTIYFGEGSWLTVV.

The V gene is TRBV7-6, the J gene TRBJ1-1; maybe TRBD1 (5 bases). The CDR3 is 12 amino acids. The germline V gene encodes CDR1 SGHVS and CDR2 FNYEAQ. With 4 bases removed from V and 8 bases from J, the gap between germline ends came to 11 bases. The CDR3 coding sequence is TGTGCCAGCAGCTCCCCAGGGTGGGAAGCTTTCTTT. Encoded protein: CASSSPGWEAFF.

This clone appeared a few times. The rearrangement joins TRBV5-4 to TRBJ2-1, with 8 positions matching TRBD2. V dropped 4 bases and J dropped 8; count of bases not matched to a gene: 14. The CDR3 contains 16 residues. Germline lookup yields CDR1 SGHNT and CDR2 YYREEE (reference sequence). In nucleotides, the CDR3 is TGTGCCAGCAGCCCTCTAGCGGGCAAAGGAGGGCATGAGCAGTTCTTC. This sequence encodes CASSPLAGKGGHEQFF.

The chain combines TRBV28 with TRBJ2-7, with TRBD1 matching over 7 bases. CDR1 MDHEN and CDR2 SYDVKM come from the germline V gene. The CDR3 has 16 residues. J lost 3 bases, V lost 3 bases, and 11 bases had no gene match. CDR3 residues: CASSFPPTGDLYEQYF. The CDR3 nucleotides are TGTGCCAGCAGTTTCCCACCCACAGGGGACCTCTACGAGCAGTACTTC. Full variable domain (rest looked up from reference TRBV28 and TRBJ2-7): DVKVTQSSRYLVKRTGEKVFLECVQDMDHENMFWYRQDPGLGLRLIYFSYDVKMKEKGDIPEGYSVSREKKERFSLILESASTNQTSMYLCASSFPPTGDLYEQYFGPGTRLTVT.

The DNA for the CDR3 is TGTGCTAGTGGTTTGGGTTCCAGGCAGAAAAATAATGAGCAGTTCTTC. Protein sequence: CASGLGSRQKNNEQFF. V is TRBV12-5 and J is TRBJ2-1; no clear D gene. V lost 1 base to trimming and J lost 7 bases, with 17 bases between them. Germline V gives CDR1 LGHNT, CDR2 FRNRAP. The CDR3 covers 16 residues.

CDR3 DNA: TGTGCCAGCTCGCCCTCCCTGGCAGGGGGGAACACTGAAGCTTTCTTT. Its translation: CASSPSLAGGNTEAFF. The rearrangement links TRBV18 to TRBJ1-1; 7 bases match TRBD1. With 6 bases clipped from V and 1 base from J, the junction kept 11 bases outside the gene matches. This CDR3 spans 16 amino acids. CDR1 and CDR2 (germline): KGHSH, LQKENI.